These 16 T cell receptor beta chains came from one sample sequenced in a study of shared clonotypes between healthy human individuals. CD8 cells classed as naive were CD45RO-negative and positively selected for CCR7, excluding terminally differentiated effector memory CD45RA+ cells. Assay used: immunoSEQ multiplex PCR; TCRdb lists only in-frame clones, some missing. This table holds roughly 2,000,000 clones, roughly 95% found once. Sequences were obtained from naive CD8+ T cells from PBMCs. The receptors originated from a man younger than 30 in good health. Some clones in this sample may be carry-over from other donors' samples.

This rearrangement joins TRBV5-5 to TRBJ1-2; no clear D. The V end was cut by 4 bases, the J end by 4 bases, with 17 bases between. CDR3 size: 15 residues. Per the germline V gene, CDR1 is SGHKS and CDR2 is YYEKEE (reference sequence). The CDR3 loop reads CASSPKGGNVYGYTF. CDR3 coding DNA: TGTGCCAGCAGCCCGAAGGGAGGGAACGTCTATGGCTACACCTTC.

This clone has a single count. As DNA, the CDR3 is TGTGCCAGCGGAAGCCGGGACAGGAACACCGGGGAGCTGTTTTTT. This gives the protein CASGSRDRNTGELFF. The chain carries TRBV9 and TRBJ2-2; 7 bases map to TRBD1. Germline CDR1 reads SGDLS; CDR2 reads YYNGEE. Trimming removed 7 bases from V and 1 base from J; junction bases left unmatched: 7. This CDR3 region has 15 residues.

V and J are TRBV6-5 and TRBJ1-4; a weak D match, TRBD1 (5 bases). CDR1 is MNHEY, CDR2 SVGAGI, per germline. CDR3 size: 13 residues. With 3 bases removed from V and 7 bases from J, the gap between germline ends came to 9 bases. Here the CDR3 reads CASSYSGGEKLFF. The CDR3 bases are TGTGCCAGCAGTTATAGTGGGGGTGAAAAACTGTTTTTT.

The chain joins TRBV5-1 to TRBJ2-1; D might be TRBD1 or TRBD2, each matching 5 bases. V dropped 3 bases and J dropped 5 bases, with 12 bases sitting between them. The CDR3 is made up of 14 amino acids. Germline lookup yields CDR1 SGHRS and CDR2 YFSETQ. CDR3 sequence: CASSSGMGDNEQFF. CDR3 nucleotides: TGCGCCAGCAGCTCCGGGATGGGGGACAATGAGCAGTTCTTC.

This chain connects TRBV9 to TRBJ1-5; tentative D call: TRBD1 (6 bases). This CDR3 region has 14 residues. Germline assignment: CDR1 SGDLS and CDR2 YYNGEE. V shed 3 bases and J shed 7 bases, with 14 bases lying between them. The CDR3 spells CASSGTGLGQPQHF. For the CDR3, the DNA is TGTGCCAGCAGCGGAACAGGGCTCGGGCAGCCCCAGCATTTT. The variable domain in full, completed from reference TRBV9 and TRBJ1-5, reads DSGVTQTPKHLITATGQRVTLRCSPRSGDLSVYWYQQSLDQGLQFLIQYYNGEERAKGNILERFSAQQFPDLHSELNLSSLELGDSALYFCASSGTGLGQPQHFGDGTRLSIL.

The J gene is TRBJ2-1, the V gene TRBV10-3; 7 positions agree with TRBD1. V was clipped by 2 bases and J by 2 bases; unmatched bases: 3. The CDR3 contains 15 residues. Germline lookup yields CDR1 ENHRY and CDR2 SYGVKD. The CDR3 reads CAISERQGPYNEQFF. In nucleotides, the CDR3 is TGTGCCATCAGTGAGAGACAGGGTCCCTACAATGAGCAGTTCTTC.

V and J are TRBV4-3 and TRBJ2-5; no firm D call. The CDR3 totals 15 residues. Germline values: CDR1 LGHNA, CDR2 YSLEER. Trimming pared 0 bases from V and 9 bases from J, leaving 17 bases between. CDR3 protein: CASSQDENLPSAQYF. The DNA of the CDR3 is TGCGCCAGCAGCCAAGATGAAAACTTGCCGTCGGCCCAGTACTTC.

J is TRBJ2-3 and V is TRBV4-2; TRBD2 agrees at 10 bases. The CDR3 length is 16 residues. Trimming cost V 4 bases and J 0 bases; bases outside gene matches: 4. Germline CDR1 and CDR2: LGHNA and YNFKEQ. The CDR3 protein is CASSPGLAESTDTQYF. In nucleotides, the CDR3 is TGTGCCAGCAGCCCCGGACTAGCGGAAAGCACAGATACGCAGTATTTT.

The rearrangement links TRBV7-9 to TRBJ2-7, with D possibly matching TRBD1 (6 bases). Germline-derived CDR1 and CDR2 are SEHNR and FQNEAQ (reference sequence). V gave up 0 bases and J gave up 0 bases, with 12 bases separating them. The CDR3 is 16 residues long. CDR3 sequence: CASSLAPGQTSYEQYF. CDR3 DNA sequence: TGTGCCAGCAGCTTAGCGCCCGGACAGACCTCCTACGAGCAGTACTTC.

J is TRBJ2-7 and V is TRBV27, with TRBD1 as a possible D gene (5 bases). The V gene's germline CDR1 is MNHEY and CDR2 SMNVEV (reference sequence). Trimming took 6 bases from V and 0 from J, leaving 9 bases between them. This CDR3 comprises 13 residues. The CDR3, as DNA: TGTGCCAGCAGCCCAGGGAACTCCTACGAGCAGTACTTC. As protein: CASSPGNSYEQYF.

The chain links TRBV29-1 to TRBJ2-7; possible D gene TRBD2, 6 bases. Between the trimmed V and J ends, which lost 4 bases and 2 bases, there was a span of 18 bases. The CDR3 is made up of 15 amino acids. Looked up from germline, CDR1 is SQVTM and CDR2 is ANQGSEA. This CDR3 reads CSVGAGGGNPYEQYF. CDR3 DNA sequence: TGCAGCGTTGGGGCCGGCGGCGGGAACCCCTACGAGCAGTACTTC.

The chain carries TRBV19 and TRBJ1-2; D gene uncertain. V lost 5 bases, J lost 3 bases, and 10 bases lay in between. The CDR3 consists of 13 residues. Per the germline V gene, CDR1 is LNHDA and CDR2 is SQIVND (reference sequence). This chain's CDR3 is CASSAQVYYGYTF. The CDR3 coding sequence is TGTGCCAGTAGTGCCCAGGTTTACTATGGCTACACCTTC. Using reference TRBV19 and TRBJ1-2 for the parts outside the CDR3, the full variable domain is DGGITQSPKYLFRKEGQNVTLSCEQNLNHDAMYWYRQDPGQGLRLIYYSQIVNDFQKGDIAEGYSVSREKKESFPLTVTSAQKNPTAFYLCASSAQVYYGYTFGSGTRLTVV.

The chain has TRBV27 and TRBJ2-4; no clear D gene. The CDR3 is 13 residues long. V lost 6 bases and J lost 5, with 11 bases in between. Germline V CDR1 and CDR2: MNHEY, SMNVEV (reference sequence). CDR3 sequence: CASSLLLENIQYF. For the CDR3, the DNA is TGTGCCAGCAGCCTTTTATTGGAAAACATTCAGTACTTC.

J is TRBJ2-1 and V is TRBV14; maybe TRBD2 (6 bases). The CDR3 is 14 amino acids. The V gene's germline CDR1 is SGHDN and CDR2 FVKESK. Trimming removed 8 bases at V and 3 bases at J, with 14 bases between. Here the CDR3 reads CASGGTYHYNEQFF. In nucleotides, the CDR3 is TGTGCCAGCGGGGGGACTTATCACTACAATGAGCAGTTCTTC.

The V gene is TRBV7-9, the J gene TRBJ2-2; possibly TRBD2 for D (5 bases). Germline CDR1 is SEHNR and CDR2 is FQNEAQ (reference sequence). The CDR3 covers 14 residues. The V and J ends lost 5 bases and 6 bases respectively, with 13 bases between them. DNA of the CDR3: TGTGCCAGCAGCCCAGAGGAGGCATCCGGGGAGCTGTTTTTT. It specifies CASSPEEASGELFF.

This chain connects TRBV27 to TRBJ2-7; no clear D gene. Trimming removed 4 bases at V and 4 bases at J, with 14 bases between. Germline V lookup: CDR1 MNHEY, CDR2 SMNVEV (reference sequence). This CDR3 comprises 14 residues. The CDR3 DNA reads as TGTGCCAGCAGTTCCATCGGATCGATTTACGAGCAGTACTTC. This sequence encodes CASSSIGSIYEQYF.